This record concerns one TCR beta chain sequence. The data derive from a study of T cells in Graves' hyperthyroidism and ophthalmopathy. Template material for amplifying TCR beta CDR3 regions consisted of RNA transcripts. A first-round RT-PCR of the TCR CDR3 used the HTBI primer set. TCRdb called the multiplex PCR reads again in MiXCR, with one record for every CDR3 protein. The repertoire consists of 90,000 to 120,000 distinct CDR3 sequences, with around a sixth occurring once and the leading ten covering about 44%. Germline V CDR1 and CDR2: SGHNT, YYREEE (reference sequence). CDR3 length: 15 residues. V lost 1 base to trimming and J lost 0 bases, with 5 bases between them.

The TCR comes from a woman in her fifties or sixties with Graves' hyperthyroidism. The sample consisted of blood. This chain joins TRBV5-4 and TRBJ2-6; unclear D gene. CDR3 residues: CASSLPSSGANVLTF. CDR3 sequence (DNA): TGTGCCAGCAGCTTGCCCAGCTCTGGGGCCAACGTCCTGACTTTC.